This TCR beta chain was sequenced for a study of T cell responses to AZD1222 COVID-19 vaccine. The study, taken as a whole, reports: White British donors predominated, females outnumbered males, and clonal diversity was possibly underestimated. The study identified only five to seven AZD1222 recipients as seropositive at baseline.

The CDR3 is 15 residues long. The V gene's germline CDR1 is SGHTA and CDR2 FQGNSA. V was pared by 5 bases and J by 6 bases, with 14 bases between. TCRdb keeps only in-frame clones here, not all; method: immunoSEQ multiplex PCR. There are approximately 100,000 clones in the sample; approximately 89% occur only once, and over 2.5% lies in the top ten. In this sample, this clone turned up once. Its antigen is as yet unknown. The sequences come from peripheral blood, collected on day 0 of MenACWY control vaccination. The J gene is TRBJ1-6, the V gene TRBV7-2, with D hard to call. The receptor was isolated from an adult in good health. CDR3 residues: CASSPPGLVNSPLHF. The CDR3, as DNA: TGTGCCAGCAGCCCCCCCGGCCTAGTTAATTCACCCCTCCACTTT. The variable domain in full, with the rest retrieved from reference TRBV7-2 and TRBJ1-6, is GAGVSQSPSNKVTEKGKDVELRCDPISGHTALYWYRQSLGQGLEFLIYFQGNSAPDKSGLPSDRFSAERTGGSVSTLTIQRTQQEDSAVYLCASSPPGLVNSPLHFGNGTRLTVT.